The 4 T cell receptor beta chains listed next were all sequenced from one sample in a study of blood T cell repertoires in COVID-19. Here immunoSEQ multiplex PCR was the method, and the copy in TCRdb shows in-frame clones only, minus some. The sample holds around 200,000 clones; over 80% are singletons and the top ten take approximately 1.1%. The sequenced sample consisted of PBMCs or T cells enriched from blood (not recorded which). The source is a man aged 25 to 40 who had recovered from COVID-19.

The CDR3 here is CASSLSGSFTDTQYF. In nucleotides, the CDR3 is TGTGCCAGTAGCCTTAGCGGGAGCTTCACAGATACGCAGTATTTT. The V gene is TRBV19, the J gene TRBJ2-3, with 9 bases identical to TRBD2. V dropped 6 bases and J dropped 2; count of bases not matched to a gene: 6. Germline assignment: CDR1 LNHDA and CDR2 SQIVND (reference sequence). The CDR3 spans 15 residues.

The chain joins TRBV9 to TRBJ2-7, with 7 bases identical to TRBD1. CDR3 size: 14 residues. Germline CDR1 and CDR2: SGDLS and YYNGEE. V dropped 1 base and J dropped 6; count of bases not matched to a gene: 7. This CDR3 is CASSVLDRTGEQYF. The DNA for the CDR3 is TGTGCCAGCAGCGTATTGGACAGGACCGGCGAGCAGTACTTC.

V gene TRBV30 combines with J gene TRBJ2-1; possibly TRBD2 for D (6 bases). CDR3 length equals 15 residues. V was shortened by 0 bases and J by 8 bases, with 17 bases between the two germline ends. Germline CDR1 is GTSNPN and CDR2 is SVGIG (reference sequence). CDR3: CAWSVRRGGGDEQFF. The CDR3 nucleotides are TGTGCCTGGAGTGTACGGCGTGGCGGAGGGGATGAGCAGTTCTTC.

The V gene is TRBV7-6, the J gene TRBJ2-1; 7 nucleotides match TRBD2. CDR1 is SGHVS, CDR2 FNYEAQ, per germline. V was pared by 5 bases and J by 0 bases, with 7 bases of the junction left unmatched. This CDR3 is built from 16 residues. CDR3 loop: CASSPTSGNSYNEQFF. In nucleotides, the CDR3 is TGTGCCAGCAGCCCCACCAGCGGGAACTCCTACAATGAGCAGTTCTTC.